Presented here are 27 T cell receptor beta chains from one specimen sequenced in a study of regulatory T cells in long-lasting Graves disease. The time point denotes: newly diagnosed GD, antithyroid drugs for less than 3 months. PBMC RNA served as the TCR library source. With iRepertoire HTBI primers and Arm-PCR of CDR3 regions, TCR beta libraries were built. MiXCR, run by TCRdb on the multiplex PCR reads, gives a single entry per CDR3 protein. Of hundreds of thousands of distinct CDR3 sequences in the sample, roughly 15% were seen once. In addition, the sample was reused for a study of T cells in Graves' hyperthyroidism and ophthalmopathy.

The sample in question was peripheral blood mononuclear cells (PBMCs), obtained at new diagnosis, from a patient treated with antithyroid drugs. These TCRs come from a woman aged 25 to 39 with Graves disease.

This clonotype has a count of ten or more. The chain is built from TRBV12-3 or TRBV12-4 and TRBJ1-2, with 9 bases that match TRBD1. J gave up 7 bases and V 7 bases, and 10 bases lay outside the gene matches. This CDR3 has 14 residues. The CDR3 DNA reads TGTGCCAGCACACCGGGACAGGGATGGGGTGGCTACACCTTC. Amino acid sequence: CASTPGQGWGGYTF.

This clonotype was observed a handful of times. This chain joins TRBV3-1 and TRBJ1-3; unclear D gene. With 3 bases removed from V and 4 bases from J, the gap between germline ends came to 7 bases. The CDR3 spans 13 residues. In germline, CDR1 is LGHDT, CDR2 YNNKEL (reference sequence). CDR3 coding DNA: TGTGCCAGCAGCCAGGTCCCGGGAAACACCATATATTTT. It specifies CASSQVPGNTIYF.

The genes are TRBV20-1 and TRBJ2-7; D is unresolved. CDR1 is DFQATT, CDR2 SNEGSKA, per germline (reference sequence). V lost 3 bases and J 0 bases, leaving 6 bases between the germline ends. The CDR3 runs 12 residues. DNA for the CDR3: TGCAGTGCTAGTTTGGGCTCCTACGAGCAGTACTTC. Residues: CSASLGSYEQYF.

This clonotype was detected only once. The chain has TRBV20-1 and TRBJ2-2; D uncertain. Germline V gene sequence: CDR1 DFQATT, CDR2 SNEGSKA (reference sequence). This CDR3 comprises 15 residues. The V gene lost 2 bases and the J gene lost 6 bases, with 16 bases spanning the gap. The CDR3 DNA sequence: TGCAGTGCTAGACTCAGTTGGGCCATATCCGGGGAGCTGTTTTTT. Protein sequence: CSARLSWAISGELFF.

This chain links TRBV9 with TRBJ2-6, with D possibly being TRBD1 (7 bases). The length of the CDR3 is 17 residues. Trimming pared 2 bases from V and 0 bases from J, leaving 12 bases between. Germline values: CDR1 SGDLS, CDR2 YYNGEE. The CDR3 nucleotides are TGTGCCAGCAGCGTGGCCAGGGGGGTCTCTGGGGCCAACGTCCTGACTTTC. It translates to CASSVARGVSGANVLTF.

This clonotype was detected only a few times. V and J are TRBV28 and TRBJ2-3, with 7 bases fitting TRBD1. V gave up 3 bases and J gave up 4 bases; unmatched junction bases: 4. Per the germline V gene, CDR1 is MDHEN and CDR2 is SYDVKM. The CDR3 is 14 amino acids. The DNA for the CDR3 is TGTGCCAGCAGTTTCGACCAGGGGGCAGATACGCAGTATTTT. Translated, it gives CASSFDQGADTQYF.

This clonotype was found a few times. The chain combines TRBV28 with TRBJ2-2; TRBD2 agrees at 7 bases. This CDR3 has 14 amino acids. Germline values: CDR1 MDHEN, CDR2 SYDVKM. The V and J ends lost 8 bases and 5 bases, in that order; junction bases with no gene match: 8. This chain's CDR3 is CASAGRVRTGELFF. Written as DNA, the CDR3 is TGTGCCAGCGCGGGGAGGGTAAGGACCGGGGAGCTGTTTTTT.

This clonotype appeared many times. This chain uses TRBV10-3 with TRBJ1-2; TRBD1 is a possible D gene (6 bases). The CDR3 has 13 residues. V lost 5 bases and J lost 4, with 11 bases in between. CDR1 is ENHRY and CDR2 is SYGVKD in the germline V gene. This CDR3 is CAISQGTTYGYTF. CDR3 DNA sequence: TGTGCCATCAGTCAAGGGACAACCTATGGCTACACCTTC.

The chain uses TRBV25-1 and TRBJ2-7, with D uncertain. The CDR3 consists of 17 residues. Germline-derived CDR1 and CDR2 are MGHDK and SYGVNS. With 2 bases removed from V and 3 bases from J, the gap between germline ends came to 20 bases. CDR3 DNA sequence: TGTGCCAGCAGTGAAAGTGTCAGCCGAGTAGGGCACTACGAGCAGTACTTC. It is translated as CASSESVSRVGHYEQYF.

The chain employs TRBV29-1 and TRBJ1-1; D ambiguous. CDR3 length: 13 residues. CDR1 and CDR2 (germline): SQVTM, ANQGSEA. Trimming cost V 6 bases and J 1 base, with 12 bases left between them. The CDR3 DNA is TGCAGCGTAAGGATAGCAGAGAACACTGAAGCTTTCTTT. It codes for CSVRIAENTEAFF.

The J gene is TRBJ1-6, the V gene TRBV19, with TRBD1 matching 7 bases. Germline V gives CDR1 LNHDA, CDR2 SQIVND (reference sequence). V lost 7 bases, J lost 5 bases, and 5 bases stayed unmatched. CDR3 length: 14 amino acids. CDR3 coding DNA: TGTGCCAGTAATCAGGGACAGAATAATTCACCCCTCCACTTT. Its translation: CASNQGQNNSPLHF. Using reference TRBV19 and TRBJ1-6 for the parts outside the CDR3, the full variable domain is DGGITQSPKYLFRKEGQNVTLSCEQNLNHDAMYWYRQDPGQGLRLIYYSQIVNDFQKGDIAEGYSVSREKKESFPLTVTSAQKNPTAFYLCASNQGQNNSPLHFGNGTRLTVT.

The chain uses TRBV28 and TRBJ1-2, with unresolved D. The CDR3 runs 14 residues. Germline V gene sequence: CDR1 MDHEN, CDR2 SYDVKM. Trimming stripped 4 bases from V and 8 bases from J, with 17 bases between. The DNA for the CDR3 is TGTGCCAGCAGTTCCAACTTTAGGCGGAAGGGCTACACCTTC. Protein: CASSSNFRRKGYTF.

V is TRBV15 and J is TRBJ2-7; weak D call: TRBD1 (6 bases). Germline V gives CDR1 LNHNV, CDR2 YYDKDF (reference sequence). V lost 6 bases and J 5 bases, leaving 14 bases between the germline ends. The CDR3 has 13 residues. CDR3 DNA: TGTGCCACCAGTTTCAACAGGGTCCACGAGCAGTACTTC. Protein: CATSFNRVHEQYF. Together with reference TRBV15 and TRBJ2-7, the CDR3 gives the full variable domain: DAMVIQNPRYQVTQFGKPVTLSCSQTLNHNVMYWYQQKSSQAPKLLFHYYDKDFNNEADTPDNFQSRRPNTSFCFLDIRSPGLGDTAMYLCATSFNRVHEQYFGPGTRLTVT.

The chain is built from TRBV7-2 and TRBJ2-5; 9 nucleotides agree with TRBD1. The CDR3 sequence is 15 residues long. V dropped 5 bases and J dropped 5; count of bases not matched to a gene: 9. Germline assignment: CDR1 SGHTA and CDR2 FQGNSA. In DNA form, the CDR3 reads TGTGCCAGCAGCCTGGGGGACAGGGCTTTGGAGACCCAGTACTTC. This codes for CASSLGDRALETQYF.

Worth noting for this clonotype: A single base separates this from a much larger clone, so it may be a read error. V usage is TRBV25-1 and J usage is TRBJ2-5; TRBD1 matches 7 bases. V lost 4 bases, J lost 11 bases, and 10 bases stayed unmatched. Germline values: CDR1 MGHDK, CDR2 SYGVNS. The CDR3 totals 13 residues. The CDR3 loop is CASSVGTDNEQYF. The CDR3 DNA reads as TGTGCCAGCAGTGTCGGGACAGACAATGAGCAGTACTTC.

This clonotype has a single count. This could be a read error, since a much larger clone is one nucleotide away. The chain carries TRBV7-2 and TRBJ2-1; the D is unclear. This CDR3 contains 14 residues. Looked up from germline, CDR1 is SGHTA and CDR2 is FQGNSA. V was cut by 5 bases and J by 10 bases, with 18 bases left in between. The CDR3 coding sequence is TGTGCCAGCAGCCATGGGTTCTCCTGGTACGAGCAGTTCTTC. Residues: CASSHGFSWYEQFF. The variable domain in full, completed from reference TRBV7-2 and TRBJ2-1, reads GAGVSQSPSNKVTEKGKDVELRCDPISGHTALYWYRQSLGQGLEFLIYFQGNSAPDKSGLPSDRFSAERTGGSVSTLTIQRTQQEDSAVYLCASSHGFSWYEQFFGPGTRLTVL.

Many counts were recorded for this clonotype. The chain employs TRBV7-2 and TRBJ2-1, with 10 bases lining up with TRBD2. Germline-derived CDR1 and CDR2 are SGHTA and FQGNSA. The CDR3 totals 16 residues. V lost 0 bases and J lost 6; bases outside the gene matches: 5. The DNA of the CDR3 is TGTGCCAGCAGCTTAGCGTTAGCGGGAGGCTTCAATGAGCAGTTCTTC. Translating gives CASSLALAGGFNEQFF.

In its sample, this clonotype was seen many times. The chain uses TRBV2 and TRBJ2-3, with a possible D match to TRBD1 (5 bases). The germline V gene encodes CDR1 SNHLY and CDR2 FYNNEI. The CDR3 spans 13 residues. The V end was cut by 8 bases, the J end by 9 bases, with 18 bases between. This chain's CDR3 is CASPVLGRKTQYF. The CDR3 coding sequence is TGTGCCAGCCCCGTTCTGGGGCGGAAGACGCAGTATTTT. Full variable domain (missing parts from reference TRBV2 and TRBJ2-3): EPEVTQTPSHQVTQMGQEVILRCVPISNHLYFYWYRQILGQKVEFLVSFYNNEISEKSEIFDDQFSVERPDGSNFTLKIRSTKLEDSAMYFCASPVLGRKTQYFGPGTRLTVL.

This clonotype was detected only a few times. The chain joins TRBV9 to TRBJ2-7; the D call may be TRBD1 or TRBD2 (5 bases each). The CDR3 runs to 15 residues. In germline, CDR1 is SGDLS, CDR2 YYNGEE. V lost 1 base, J lost 6 bases, and 17 bases lay in between. The CDR3 region has the DNA TGTGCCAGCAGCGTATGGGACGCGGGTCCTTCCGAGCAGTACTTC. This codes for CASSVWDAGPSEQYF.

In this sample, this clonotype turned up many times. V gene TRBV7-3 combines with J gene TRBJ2-5, with 9 bases identical to TRBD1. Germline V CDR1 and CDR2: SGHTA, FQGTGA. V was pared by 5 bases and J by 5 bases, with 6 bases of the junction left unmatched. CDR3 length: 14 residues. The CDR3 spells CASSMTGGQETQYF. The CDR3 DNA reads as TGTGCCAGCAGCATGACAGGGGGTCAGGAGACCCAGTACTTC.

The chain joins TRBV24-1 to TRBJ2-1, with D perhaps TRBD1 or TRBD2 (5 bases each). In germline, CDR1 is KGHDR, CDR2 SFDVKD. With 12 bases removed from V and 10 bases from J, the gap between germline ends came to 18 bases. The CDR3 has 12 amino acids. DNA of the CDR3: TGTGCCGCCGGGACCGCATCCTACGAGCAGTTCTTC. Translating it yields CAAGTASYEQFF.

This chain links TRBV24-1 with TRBJ2-3, with TRBD2 matching 9 bases. V shed 5 bases and J 2 bases; nucleotides not matched to a gene: 13. Per germline, CDR1 KGHDR and CDR2 SFDVKD. The CDR3 is 18 amino acids. CDR3 residues: CATSGHCGAGGATDTQYF. The DNA of the CDR3 is TGTGCCACCAGTGGCCATTGTGGTGCGGGAGGGGCCACAGATACGCAGTATTTT.

This clonotype was detected ten times or more. This chain connects TRBV18 to TRBJ2-7; 12 bases are shared with TRBD1. The CDR3 loop spans 13 amino acids. Germline CDR1 and CDR2: KGHSH and LQKENI. V was pared by 5 bases and J by 10 bases, with 6 bases of the junction left unmatched. The CDR3 nucleotides are TGTGCCAGCTCATTACGGGACAGGGGGCGTCAGTACTTC. It is translated as CASSLRDRGRQYF.

This clonotype was detected ten times or more. The V gene is TRBV11-2, the J gene TRBJ2-1; the D gene is possibly TRBD1 (5 bases). CDR1 and CDR2 (germline): SGHAT, FQNNGV. The CDR3 sequence is 17 residues long. V was cut by 1 base and J by 1 base, with 14 bases left in between. In nucleotides, the CDR3 is TGTGCCAGCAGCTTAGTTTTGGGGCTCTCGTCCTACAATGAGCAGTTCTTC. Translating gives CASSLVLGLSSYNEQFF.

This clonotype was observed a few times. J is TRBJ2-7 and V is TRBV7-2; the match to TRBD1 covers 7 bases. Germline values: CDR1 SGHTA, CDR2 FQGNSA. The CDR3 has 16 residues. The trim removed 1 base at V and 4 bases at J, leaving 10 bases unmatched. The CDR3 DNA reads TGTGCCAGCAGCTTAGTAAGCGCCGGGACAGCTTACGAGCAGTACTTC. Protein sequence: CASSLVSAGTAYEQYF.

The CDR3, as DNA: TGTGCCAGCAGCGCCGACTCCCCGGGGGATACGCAGTATTTT. As protein: CASSADSPGDTQYF. The chain links TRBV9 to TRBJ2-3, with D perhaps matching TRBD2 (5 bases). V was cut by 3 bases and J by 6 bases, with 14 bases left in between. The CDR3 has 14 residues. The germline V gene has CDR1 SGDLS and CDR2 YYNGEE.

This clonotype was counted a few times. The chain carries TRBV3-1 and TRBJ2-1; D is unclear. V lost 2 bases and J lost 6, with 8 bases in between. The CDR3 runs to 13 residues. Germline V gives CDR1 LGHDT, CDR2 YNNKEL (reference sequence). The CDR3 bases are TGTGCCAGCAGCCAATTTAAGGCCAATGAGCAGTTCTTC. It specifies CASSQFKANEQFF.